In its sample, the clone carrying this T cell receptor (beta chain) was seen many times. This sample is drawn from a study of glioma-infiltrating T cells. The iRepertoire nested amplicon-rescue multiplex PCR amplified TCR alpha and beta CDR3s from RNA. TCRdb independently ran MiXCR on the multiplex PCR reads; one entry per CDR3 protein. The sample records tens of thousands of distinct CDR3 sequences, around 42% being singletons. The V gene's germline CDR1 is MDHEN and CDR2 SYDVKM. The CDR3 length is 13 residues. Trimming took 6 bases from V and 3 from J, leaving 11 bases between them. The sequence derives from a human donor with low-grade glioma or glioblastoma, undergoing nonglioma brain surgery, or in good health (not recorded which). The sequenced sample consisted of glioma tissue, nonneoplastic brain tissue, or PBMCs (not recorded which). The chain combines TRBV28 with TRBJ1-2; possible D gene TRBD1, 5 bases. CDR3 nucleotides: TGTGCCAGCAGAGCGGGGGGGGACTATGGCTACACCTTC. Translation: CASRAGGDYGYTF.